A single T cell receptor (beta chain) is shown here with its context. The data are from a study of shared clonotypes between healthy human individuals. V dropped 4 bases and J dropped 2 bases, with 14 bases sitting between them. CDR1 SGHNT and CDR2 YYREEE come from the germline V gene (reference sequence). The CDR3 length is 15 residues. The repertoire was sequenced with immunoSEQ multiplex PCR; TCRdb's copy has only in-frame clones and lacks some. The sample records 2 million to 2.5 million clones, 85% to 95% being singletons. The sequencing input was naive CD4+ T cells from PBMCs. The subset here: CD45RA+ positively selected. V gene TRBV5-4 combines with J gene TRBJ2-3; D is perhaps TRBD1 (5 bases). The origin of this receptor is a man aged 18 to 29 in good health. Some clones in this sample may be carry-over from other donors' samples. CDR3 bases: TGTGCCAGCAGCCTCGCTTCGACAGCCACAGATACGCAGTATTTT. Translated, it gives CASSLASTATDTQYF. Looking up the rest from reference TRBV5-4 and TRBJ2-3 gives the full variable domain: ETGVTQSPTHLIKTRGQQVTLRCSSQSGHNTVSWYQQALGQGPQFIFQYYREEENGRGNFPPRFSGLQFPNYSSELNVNALELDDSALYLCASSLASTATDTQYFGPGTRLTVL.